This TCR beta chain was profiled in a study of control samples from healthy donors and cancer patients. This CDR3 has 12 residues. V was shortened by 1 base and J by 4 bases, with 4 bases between the two germline ends. Germline CDR1 LGHDT, CDR2 YNNKEL (reference sequence). TCRdb keeps only in-frame clones here, not all; method: immunoSEQ multiplex PCR. The repertoire has under 150,000 clones, more than 85% of them found once; the top ten carry 1.5% to 2%. Sequencing was performed on PBMCs. This sequence was found in a man aged 45 to 65 with head and neck cancer. The chain has TRBV3-1 (or the pseudogene TRBV3-2) and TRBJ1-2, with D uncertain. CDR3 DNA: TGTGCCAGCAGCCAAGTGCGCTATGGCTACACCTTC. Translating it yields CASSQVRYGYTF.